This TCR beta chain originates from a study of blood T cell repertoires in COVID-19. Cohort assignment relied on participant-reported clinical history. Trimming removed 5 bases at V and 6 bases at J, with 16 bases between. Germline assignment: CDR1 SGHDN and CDR2 FVKESK. This CDR3 has 14 amino acids. TCRdb keeps only in-frame clones here, not all; method: immunoSEQ multiplex PCR. The sample holds over 300,000 clones, around 87% seen once. This TCR derives from a woman aged 30 to 39 with acute COVID-19. The sequenced sample consisted of PBMCs or T cells enriched from blood (not recorded which). This chain links TRBV14 with TRBJ1-1; TRBD1 is a possible D gene (6 bases). The CDR3 here is CASSYSLRGSEAFF. Written as DNA, the CDR3 is TGTGCCAGCAGCTATAGCCTCAGGGGATCTGAAGCTTTCTTT.